One sample yielded the 9 T cell receptor beta chains listed below, sequenced in a study of identical twins. TCRdb redid the calling of the 5' RACE reads with MiXCR, one entry per CDR3 protein. The sample carries 540,000 or so distinct CDR3 sequences, about a fifth recorded once. This same sample was also taken into another study, of yellow fever vaccine responses in identical twins.

The sequenced material came from CD4+ T cells sorted from blood. These receptors all come from a woman aged 18-30 years in good health.

The chain joins TRBV11-2 to TRBJ2-4; 11 bases agree with TRBD2. Losses at the gene ends were 0 bases for V and 9 bases for J; bases not matched to a gene: 13. The length of the CDR3 is 18 residues. Germline V lookup: CDR1 SGHAT, CDR2 FQNNGV. CDR3: CASSLDERIAGGAIIQYF. In DNA form, the CDR3 reads TGTGCCAGCAGCTTAGATGAAAGGATAGCGGGGGGGGCGATCATTCAGTACTTC.

The chain joins TRBV25-1 to TRBJ2-1, with D perhaps matching TRBD2 (6 bases). Between the trimmed V and J ends, which lost 9 bases and 6 bases, there was a span of 21 bases. The CDR3 has 15 residues. Germline lookup yields CDR1 MGHDK and CDR2 SYGVNS. CDR3 region: CASHHGTGAVNEQFF. For the CDR3, the DNA is TGTGCCAGTCATCACGGGACTGGGGCTGTCAATGAGCAGTTCTTC.

V gene TRBV25-1 combines with J gene TRBJ2-1; D is undetermined. Trimming removed 1 base at V and 9 bases at J, with 10 bases between. This CDR3 spans 13 amino acids. Germline CDR1 is MGHDK and CDR2 is SYGVNS. CDR3 DNA sequence: TGTGCCAGCAGTGAATCTTGGAGCCCTGAGCAGTTCTTC. Translating gives CASSESWSPEQFF.

This chain joins TRBV6-6 and TRBJ1-2; D is uncertain. Germline CDR1 MNHNY, CDR2 SVGAGI (reference sequence). This CDR3 has 16 amino acids. Trimming pared 5 bases from V and 2 bases from J, leaving 18 bases between. The CDR3 spells CASSPQGGVGNYGYTF. The CDR3 coding sequence is TGTGCCAGCAGTCCTCAAGGCGGGGTGGGCAACTATGGCTACACCTTC.

The gene calls are TRBV28 and TRBJ2-5; 11 positions match TRBD1. Germline V gene sequence: CDR1 MDHEN, CDR2 SYDVKM. The CDR3 totals 16 residues. With V trimmed by 5 bases and J by 3 bases, 8 bases remained unmatched. This CDR3 reads CASSPRGTGGKETQYF. Written as DNA, the CDR3 is TGTGCCAGCAGTCCTAGGGGGACAGGGGGGAAAGAGACCCAGTACTTC.

This clonotype was found many times. In nucleotides, the CDR3 is TGCGCCAGCAGCTTGGAATCTGCTTCAGCTTATGGCTACACCTTC. It is translated as CASSLESASAYGYTF. The chain couples TRBV5-1 to TRBJ1-2; no firm D call. This CDR3 has 15 residues. Germline V gene sequence: CDR1 SGHRS, CDR2 YFSETQ. Trimming removed 0 bases at V and 5 bases at J, with 14 bases between.

This clonotype was picked up a small number of times. The V gene is TRBV12-3 or TRBV12-4, the J gene TRBJ2-7; D call uncertain. The CDR3 consists of 13 residues. Trimming removed 5 bases from V and 0 bases from J, with 8 bases in between. CDR3 sequence reads: CASSPRASYEQYF. CDR3 DNA: TGTGCCAGCAGTCCCCGAGCCTCCTACGAGCAGTACTTC.

At least ten counts were recorded for this clonotype. The rearrangement links TRBV24-1 to TRBJ2-2; D is possibly TRBD2 (6 bases). Germline V CDR1 and CDR2: KGHDR, SFDVKD. Trimming took off 3 bases at V and 0 bases at J, with 10 bases between the two ends. The CDR3 is made up of 16 amino acids. In DNA, the CDR3 is TGTGCCACCAGTGATGGATCGGGGGCGAACACCGGGGAGCTGTTTTTT. Translation: CATSDGSGANTGELFF.

The chain is built from TRBV12-3 or TRBV12-4 and TRBJ2-1; 15 nucleotides align to TRBD2. The CDR3 runs 16 residues. The J segment lost 4 bases and the V segment lost 4 bases, leaving 2 bases of the junction unmatched. In DNA, the CDR3 is TGTGCCAGCAGTTCGGGACTAGCGGGGGGATACAATGAGCAGTTCTTC. Its protein product is CASSSGLAGGYNEQFF.